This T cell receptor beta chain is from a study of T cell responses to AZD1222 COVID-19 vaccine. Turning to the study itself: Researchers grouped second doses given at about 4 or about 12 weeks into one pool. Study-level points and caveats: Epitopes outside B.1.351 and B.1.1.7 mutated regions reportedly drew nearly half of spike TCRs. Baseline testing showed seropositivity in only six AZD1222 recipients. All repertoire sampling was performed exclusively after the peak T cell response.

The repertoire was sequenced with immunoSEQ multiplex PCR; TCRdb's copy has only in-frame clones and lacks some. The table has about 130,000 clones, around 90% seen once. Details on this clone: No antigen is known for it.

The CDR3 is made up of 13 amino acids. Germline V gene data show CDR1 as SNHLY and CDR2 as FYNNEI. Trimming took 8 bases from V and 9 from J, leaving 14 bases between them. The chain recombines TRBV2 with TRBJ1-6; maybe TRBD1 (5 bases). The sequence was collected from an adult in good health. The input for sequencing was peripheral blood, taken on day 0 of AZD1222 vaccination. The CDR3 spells CASQDTVFSPLHF. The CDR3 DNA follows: TGTGCCAGCCAGGACACGGTTTTTTCACCCCTCCACTTT.